This T cell receptor (beta chain) is from a study of cytomegalovirus exposure and HLA in healthy donors. The overall study: Out of fewer than 500 genotyped donors, roughly 80% belonged to the Caucasian-associated ancestry cluster. Findings and limits, study-wide: Specific recognition of CMV antigens was confirmed in vitro for a few chains (all CMV-associated).

For this clone: The antigen remains unidentified.

A multiplex PCR was run with 60 Vbeta primers and 13 Jbeta primers. Repertoires were generated with immunoSEQ multiplex PCR, while TCRdb's copy carries only in-frame clones and drops some. The table shows about 90,000 clones, with 70% to 85% occurring only once. This CDR3 comprises 15 residues. Trimming at V came to 2 bases and at J to 6 bases, leaving 6 bases not matched to a gene. Per germline, CDR1 WSHSY and CDR2 SAAADI. The chain has TRBV10-2 and TRBJ2-1, with 8 bases matching TRBD2. The sample comprised PBMCs. The source is a man aged 18 to 29 in good health and CMV-seronegative. The CDR3: CASSERGGPANEQFF. The CDR3 DNA reads TGCGCCAGCAGTGAGCGGGGGGGACCTGCCAATGAGCAGTTCTTC.